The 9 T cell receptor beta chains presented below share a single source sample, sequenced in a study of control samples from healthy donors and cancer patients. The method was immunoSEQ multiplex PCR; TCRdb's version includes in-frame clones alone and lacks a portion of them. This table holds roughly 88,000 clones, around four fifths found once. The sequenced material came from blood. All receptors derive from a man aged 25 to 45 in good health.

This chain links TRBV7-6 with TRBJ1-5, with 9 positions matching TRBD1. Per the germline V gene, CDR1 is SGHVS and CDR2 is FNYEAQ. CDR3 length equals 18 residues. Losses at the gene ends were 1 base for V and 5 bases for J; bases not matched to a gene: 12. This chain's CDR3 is CASSLGGAGTGFYQPQHF. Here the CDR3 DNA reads TGTGCCAGCAGCTTAGGTGGAGCCGGGACAGGGTTTTATCAGCCCCAGCATTTT.

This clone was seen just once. CDR3: CASSLGDPTDTQYF. The CDR3 DNA is TGTGCCAGCAGCTTAGGGGACCCCACAGATACGCAGTATTTT. The chain links TRBV7-3 to TRBJ2-3; D may correspond to TRBD1 or TRBD2 (5 bases each). The CDR3 length is 14 residues. Per germline, CDR1 SGHTA and CDR2 FQGTGA. The V and J ends lost 2 bases and 2 bases respectively, with 8 bases between them.

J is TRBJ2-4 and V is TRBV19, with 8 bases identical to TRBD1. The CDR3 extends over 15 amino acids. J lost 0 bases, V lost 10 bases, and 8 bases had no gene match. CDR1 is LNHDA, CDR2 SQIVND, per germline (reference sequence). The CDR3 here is CATGQDGIAKNIQYF. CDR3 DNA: TGTGCCACGGGACAGGATGGGATAGCCAAAAACATTCAGTACTTC.

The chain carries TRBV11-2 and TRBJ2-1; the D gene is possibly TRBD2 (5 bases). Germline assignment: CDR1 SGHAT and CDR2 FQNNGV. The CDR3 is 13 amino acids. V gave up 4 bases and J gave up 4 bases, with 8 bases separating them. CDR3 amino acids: CASSSERYNEQFF. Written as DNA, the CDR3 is TGTGCCAGCAGCTCAGAGCGGTACAATGAGCAGTTCTTC. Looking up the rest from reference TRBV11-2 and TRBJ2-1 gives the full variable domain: EAGVAQSPRYKIIEKRQSVAFWCNPISGHATLYWYQQILGQGPKLLIQFQNNGVVDDSQLPKDRFSAERLKGVDSTLKIQPAKLEDSAVYLCASSSERYNEQFFGPGTRLTVL.

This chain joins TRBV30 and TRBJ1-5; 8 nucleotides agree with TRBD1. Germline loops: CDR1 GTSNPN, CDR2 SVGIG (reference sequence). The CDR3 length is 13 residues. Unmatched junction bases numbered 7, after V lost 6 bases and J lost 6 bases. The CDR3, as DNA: TGTGCCTGTAGTCAGGGGGCAGGTCAGCCCCAGCATTTT. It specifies CACSQGAGQPQHF.

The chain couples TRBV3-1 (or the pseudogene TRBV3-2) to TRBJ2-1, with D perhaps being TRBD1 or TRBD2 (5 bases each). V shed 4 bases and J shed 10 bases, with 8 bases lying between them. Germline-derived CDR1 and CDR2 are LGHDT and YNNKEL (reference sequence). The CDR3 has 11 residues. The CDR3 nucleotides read TGTGCCAGCAGCCGATGGGGGGAGCAGTTCTTC. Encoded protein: CASSRWGEQFF.

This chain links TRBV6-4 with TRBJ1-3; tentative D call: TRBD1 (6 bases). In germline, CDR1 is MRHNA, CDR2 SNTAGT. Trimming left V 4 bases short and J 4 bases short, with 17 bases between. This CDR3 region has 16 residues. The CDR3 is CASSVKVGGDGNTIYF. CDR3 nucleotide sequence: TGTGCCAGCAGTGTGAAAGTCGGGGGCGACGGAAACACCATATATTTT.

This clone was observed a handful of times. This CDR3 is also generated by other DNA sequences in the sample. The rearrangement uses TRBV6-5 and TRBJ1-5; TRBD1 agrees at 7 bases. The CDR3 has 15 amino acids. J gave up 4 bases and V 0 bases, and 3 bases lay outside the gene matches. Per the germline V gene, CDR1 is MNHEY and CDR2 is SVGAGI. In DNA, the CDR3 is TGTGCCAGCAGTTACTCACAGGGGTCAAATCAGCCCCAGCATTTT. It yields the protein CASSYSQGSNQPQHF.

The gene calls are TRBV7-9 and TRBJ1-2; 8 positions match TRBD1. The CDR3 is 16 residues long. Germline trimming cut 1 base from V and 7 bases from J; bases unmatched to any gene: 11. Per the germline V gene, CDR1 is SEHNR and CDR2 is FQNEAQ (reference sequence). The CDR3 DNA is TGTGCCAGCAGCTTAGTCCGGGACAGGACTTCGGGTGGCTACACCTTC. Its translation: CASSLVRDRTSGGYTF.